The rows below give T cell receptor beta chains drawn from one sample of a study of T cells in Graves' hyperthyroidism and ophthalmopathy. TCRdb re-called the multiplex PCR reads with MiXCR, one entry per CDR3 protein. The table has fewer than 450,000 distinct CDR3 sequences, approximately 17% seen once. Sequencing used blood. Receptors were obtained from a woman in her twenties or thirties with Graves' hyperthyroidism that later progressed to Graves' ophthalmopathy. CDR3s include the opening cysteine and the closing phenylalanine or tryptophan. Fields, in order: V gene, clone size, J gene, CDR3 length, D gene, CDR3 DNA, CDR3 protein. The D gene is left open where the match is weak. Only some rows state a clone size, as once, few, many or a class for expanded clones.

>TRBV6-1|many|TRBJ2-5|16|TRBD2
TGTGCCAGCAGTCGTCGACTAGCGGGAGGGGAGGAGACCCAGTACTTC
CASSRRLAGGEETQYF
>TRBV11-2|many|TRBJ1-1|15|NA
TGTGCCAGCAGCCCCCTCGGGGGTAGGGGCACTGAAGCTTTCTTT
CASSPLGGRGTEAFF
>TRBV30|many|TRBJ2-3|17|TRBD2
TGTGCCTGGAGAAGAGGGTTAACTAGCGGGGTCGCAGATACGCAGTATTTT
CAWRRGLTSGVADTQYF
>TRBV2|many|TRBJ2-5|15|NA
TGTGCCAGCAGTCTTACTAGCGGACAGGGGGAGACCCAGTACTTC
CASSLTSGQGETQYF
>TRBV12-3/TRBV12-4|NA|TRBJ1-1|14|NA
TGTGCCAGCACCCCAAGGGCGGGGTTCGCTGAAGCTTTCTTT
CASTPRAGFAEAFF
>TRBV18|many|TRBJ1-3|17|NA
TGTGCCAGCTCACCACGCTTGATCAGGAGCTCTGGAAACACCATATATTTT
CASSPRLIRSSGNTIYF
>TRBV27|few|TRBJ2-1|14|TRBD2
TGTGCCAGCCAAGCGGGGTTGGATTACAATGAGCAGTTCTTC
CASQAGLDYNEQFF
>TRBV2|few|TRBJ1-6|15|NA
TGTGCCAGCAGTGGGGGGGGCTCCTATAATTCACCCCTCCACTTT
CASSGGGSYNSPLHF
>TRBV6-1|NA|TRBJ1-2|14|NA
TGTGCCAGCTCATCGACTACAGGGAACTATGGCTACACCTTC
CASSSTTGNYGYTF
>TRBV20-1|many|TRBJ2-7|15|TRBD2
TGCAGTGCCCTGACTAGCGGGAGGGCCGCGTACGAGCAGTACTTC
CSALTSGRAAYEQYF
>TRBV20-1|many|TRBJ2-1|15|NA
TGCAGTGCCAGCCAGGAACAAGAGTTTTTGGGTGAGCAGTTCTTC
CSASQEQEFLGEQFF
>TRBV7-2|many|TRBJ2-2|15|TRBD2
TGTGCCAGCAGGGGGGGGGGGACCAACACCGGGGAGCTGTTTTTT
CASRGGGTNTGELFF
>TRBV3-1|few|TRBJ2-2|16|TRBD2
TGTGCCAGCAGCCCCGCCGGGACTAGCGGAACCGGGGAGCTGTTTTTT
CASSPAGTSGTGELFF
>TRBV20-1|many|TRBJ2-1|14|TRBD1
TGCAGTGCTAGAGTGGACAGGGATTCCCATGAGCAGTTCTTC
CSARVDRDSHEQFF
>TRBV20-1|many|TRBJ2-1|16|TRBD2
TGCAGTGCTAGAGCTACTAGCGGGTTCGACTACAATGAGCAGTTCTTC
CSARATSGFDYNEQFF
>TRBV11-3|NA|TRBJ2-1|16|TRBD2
TGTGCCAGCAGCCCGAGTAGGGGGACTAGTTACAATGAGCAGTTCTTC
CASSPSRGTSYNEQFF
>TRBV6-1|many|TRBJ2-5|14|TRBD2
TGTGCCAGCGGAGGAAGCGGGAGAGGGGAGACCCAGTACTTC
CASGGSGRGETQYF
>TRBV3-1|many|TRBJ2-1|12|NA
TGTGCCAGCAGCCCACAGGAAGGGGAGCAGTTCTTC
CASSPQEGEQFF
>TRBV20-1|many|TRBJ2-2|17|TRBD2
TGCAGTGCCAGAGACGGGAGGGCCTTCAATTACGGCGGGGAGCTGTTTTTT
CSARDGRAFNYGGELFF
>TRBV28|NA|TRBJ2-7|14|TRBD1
TGTGCCAGCACGCCGGGACAGGATCTCTACGAGCAGTACTTC
CASTPGQDLYEQYF
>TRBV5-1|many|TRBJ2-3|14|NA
TGCGCCAGCAGGAGGGCAGACTCCACAGATACGCAGTATTTT
CASRRADSTDTQYF
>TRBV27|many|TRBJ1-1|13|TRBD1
TGTGCCAGCAGTCCCCTGGACAGGGAGGAAGCTTTCTTT
CASSPLDREEAFF
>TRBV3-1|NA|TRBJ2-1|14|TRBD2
TGTGCCAGCAGCCTTTTCGGGGGGGCATATGAGCAGTTCTTC
CASSLFGGAYEQFF
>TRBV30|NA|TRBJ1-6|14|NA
TGTGCCTGGAGCGGGGCGGGGGGTACGACACCCCTCCACTTT
CAWSGAGGTTPLHF
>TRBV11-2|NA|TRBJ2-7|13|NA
TGTGCCAGCAGCTTAGGGGACTGGGGAGAGCAGTACTTC
CASSLGDWGEQYF
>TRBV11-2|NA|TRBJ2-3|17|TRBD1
TGTGTCAGCAGCGAAGGAGACAGGGGTAAACACACAGATACACAGTATTTT
CVSSEGDRGKHTDTQYF
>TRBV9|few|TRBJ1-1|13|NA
TGTGCCAGCGGCGTGGGGGTGAACACTGAAGCTTTCTTT
CASGVGVNTEAFF
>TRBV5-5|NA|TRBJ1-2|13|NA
TGCGCCAGCAGCTGGGGACGGTCCTATGGCTACACCTTC
CASSWGRSYGYTF
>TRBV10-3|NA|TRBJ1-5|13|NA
TGTGCCATCAGGGGGGTACTGGCTCAGCCCCAGCATTTT
CAIRGVLAQPQHF
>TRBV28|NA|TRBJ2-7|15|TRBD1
TGTGCCAGCAGTGTACCGGGACAGGGGACCTACGAGCAGTACTTC
CASSVPGQGTYEQYF
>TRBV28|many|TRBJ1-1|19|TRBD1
TGTGCCAGCAGTCCTACGCATCATACCCGGGACAGGGAGAACACTGAAGCTTTCTTT
CASSPTHHTRDRENTEAFF
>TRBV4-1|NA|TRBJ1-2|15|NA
TGCGCCAGCAGCCTAACAGCATCGCCGGACTATGGCTACACCTTC
CASSLTASPDYGYTF
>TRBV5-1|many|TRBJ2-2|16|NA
TGCGCCAGCAAGGAGGGGCTCGGGTACCTTAGCGGGGAGCTGTTTTTT
CASKEGLGYLSGELFF
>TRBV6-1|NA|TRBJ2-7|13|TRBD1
TGTGCCAGCACCTCGCAGGGGGCAGGCGAGCAGTACTTC
CASTSQGAGEQYF
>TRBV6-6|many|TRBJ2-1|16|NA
TGTGCCAGCAGTTACTCGTGGTCTTTAAGGAACAATGAGCAGTTCTTC
CASSYSWSLRNNEQFF
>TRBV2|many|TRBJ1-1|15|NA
TGTGCCAGCAGTTGGGGACGGGGTAAGAACACTGAAGCTTTCTTT
CASSWGRGKNTEAFF
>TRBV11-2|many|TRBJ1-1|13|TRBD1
TGTACTTCGGCTCCGGGACAGTACACTGAAGCTTTCTTT
CTSAPGQYTEAFF
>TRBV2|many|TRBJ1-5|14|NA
TGTGCCAGCAGTGAAGTTCGGGTAAATCAGCCCCAGCATTTT
CASSEVRVNQPQHF
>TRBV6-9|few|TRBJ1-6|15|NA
TGTGCCAGCAGTTTCACGACGGGGGCTAATTCACCCCTCCACTTT
CASSFTTGANSPLHF
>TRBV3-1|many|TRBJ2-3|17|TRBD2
TGTGCCAGCAGCCAGGGACTAGCGGGGACAGCGACAGATACGCAGTATTTT
CASSQGLAGTATDTQYF
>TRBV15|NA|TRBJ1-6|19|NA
TGTGCCACCAGCAGAGACGTTCCTGGTCTCAGCTCCTATAATTCACCCCTCCACTTT
CATSRDVPGLSSYNSPLHF
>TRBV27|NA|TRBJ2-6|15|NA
TGTGCCAGCAGTATGACAGGACCTGGGGCCAACGTCCTGACTTTC
CASSMTGPGANVLTF
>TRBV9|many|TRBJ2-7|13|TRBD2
TGTGCCAGCAGCGTAGCGGGAGGCCACGAGCAGTACTTC
CASSVAGGHEQYF
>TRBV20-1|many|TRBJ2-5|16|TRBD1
TGCAGTGCTACTACGGAACGACAGGGTGGACAAGAGACCCAGTACTTC
CSATTERQGGQETQYF
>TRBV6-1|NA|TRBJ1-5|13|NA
TGTGCCAGCAAAAGCGGGAGTTCCCAGCCCCAGCATTTT
CASKSGSSQPQHF
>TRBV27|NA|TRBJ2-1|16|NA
TGTGCCAGCAGTTTATTGCCGGGGTCCCTAAACAATGAGCAGTTCTTC
CASSLLPGSLNNEQFF
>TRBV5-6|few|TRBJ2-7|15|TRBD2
TGTGCCAGCAGCTTCCTAGCGGGAACCTCCTACGAGCAGTACTTC
CASSFLAGTSYEQYF